This entry concerns a single T cell receptor (beta chain). Its specificity is not known. An end of the junction differs from the germline gene, which may be a read error. TCRdb reprocessed the reads with MiXCR, giving one entry per CDR3 protein. The table includes roughly 100,000 distinct CDR3 sequences, roughly 40% detected once. This record belongs to a study of T cell repertoires in cytomegalovirus infection. Study-wide context: Both a matching HLA type and CMV infection were indicated by public TCR beta signatures. Study-wide points: CMV-specific TCR beta clonotypes restricted by HLA-C dominated the ex vivo response. Carriage of CMV together with the relevant HLA was identifiable through cumulative public TCR beta family frequency.

The CDR3 totals 11 residues. The germline CDR1 and CDR2 sequences are MNHNY and SVGAGI (reference sequence). This sample comprised CD8+ T cells from cultured PBMCs, obtained from culture after CMV antigen stimulation. This chain joins TRBV6-6 and TRBJ1-3; tentatively, D is TRBD1 (5 bases). This TCR was recovered from a human donor in good health (CMV status not recorded). Some clones in this sample may be carry-over from other donors' samples. CDR3 loop: CASRNRDQGFF. The CDR3 DNA sequence: TGTGCCAGCAGGAACCGGGACCAGGGTTTTTTT.